This TCR beta chain stems from a study of blood T cell repertoires in COVID-19. The overall study: Italy, Spain and the United States were the sources of the convalescent and acute COVID-19 samples. In each case, the material was cDNA or gDNA derived from T cells, B-cell-depleted T cells, or PBMCs.

Original methodology: Amplification of reference gene primers was used by the study to estimate nucleated cell counts. Assay: immunoSEQ multiplex PCR; the TCRdb copy retains only in-frame clones and omits some. For V, J and clone size, that table is used; D and trimming come from the DNA. The table shows fewer than 300,000 clones, with about 80% occurring only once. V was shortened by 5 bases and J by 6 bases, with 16 bases between the two germline ends. Looked up from germline, CDR1 is ENHRY and CDR2 is SYGVKD. The CDR3 length is 14 residues. The chain recombines TRBV10-3 with TRBJ1-1; TRBD1 might be the D (6 bases). The sample taken for sequencing was peripheral blood. This TCR was recovered from a person aged 65 to 85 with COVID-19, enrolled during active disease. CDR3 bases: TGTGCCATCAGTCCTTTGCAGGGGCTCTCTGAAGCTTTCTTT. As protein: CAISPLQGLSEAFF.